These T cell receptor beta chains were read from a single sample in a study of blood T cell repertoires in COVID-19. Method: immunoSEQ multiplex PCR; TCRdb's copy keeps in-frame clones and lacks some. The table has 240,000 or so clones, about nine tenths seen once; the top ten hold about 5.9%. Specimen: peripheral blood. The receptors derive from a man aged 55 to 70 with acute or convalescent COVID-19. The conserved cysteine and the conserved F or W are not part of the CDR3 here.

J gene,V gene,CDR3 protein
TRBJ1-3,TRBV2,ASGLYSGNTIY
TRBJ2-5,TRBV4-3,ASSKQGALGETQY
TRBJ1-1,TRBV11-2,ASSLRRGEDTEAF
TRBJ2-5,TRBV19,ASSETSGRETQY
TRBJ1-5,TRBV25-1,ASSEGQGPRGNQPQH
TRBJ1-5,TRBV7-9,ASSLWGQGRNQPQH
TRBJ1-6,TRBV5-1,ASSQGQGVGSLH
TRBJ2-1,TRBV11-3,ASSPQPGRVYEQF
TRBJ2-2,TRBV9,ASRNRGNTGELF
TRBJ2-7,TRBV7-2,ASSLGGPGYEQY
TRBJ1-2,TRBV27,ASSRQGSGGYT
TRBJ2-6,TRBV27,ASSPTGAGANVLT
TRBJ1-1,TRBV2,ASSAQVAF
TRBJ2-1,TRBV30,AWRERLAGGPGGNEQF
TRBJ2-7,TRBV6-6,ASSYPRGRLYYEQY
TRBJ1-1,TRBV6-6,ASSYNQGENTEAF
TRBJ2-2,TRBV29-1,SVAGQTGANTGELF
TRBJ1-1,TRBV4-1,ASSQPDRGGLTEAF
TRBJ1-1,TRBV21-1,ASSKPHGTGETEAF
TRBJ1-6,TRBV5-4,ASRPDSQTSPLH
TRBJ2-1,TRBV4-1,ASSPLSGTSAYNEQF
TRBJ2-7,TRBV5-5,ASSLAGDRGNEQY
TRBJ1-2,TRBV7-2,ASSLDPGQSNYGYT
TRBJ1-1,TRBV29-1,SVGWGGTEAF
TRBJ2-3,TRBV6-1,ASSEGAVTDTQY
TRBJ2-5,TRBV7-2,ASSLDTQAQETQY
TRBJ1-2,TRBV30,AWSGMRDRANGYT
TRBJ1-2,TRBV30,AWSSTGGNYGYT
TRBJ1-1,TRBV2,AKDRYMNTEAF
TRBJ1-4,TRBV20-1,SASPLPREGTNEKLF
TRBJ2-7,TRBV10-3,AISESRLAGVNEQY
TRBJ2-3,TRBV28,ASSLSTPSGGTDTQY
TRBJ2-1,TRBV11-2,ASSPGLAGGYNEQF
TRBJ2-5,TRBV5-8,ASTSGVNRGQETQY
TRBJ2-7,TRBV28,ASSSLAGGTYEQY
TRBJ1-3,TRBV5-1,ASSASGVSSGNTIY
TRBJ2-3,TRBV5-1,ASSLGSALRGDTQY
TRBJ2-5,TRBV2,ASSRSTGRGQETQY
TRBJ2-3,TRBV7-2,ASSSWTSGSGDTQY
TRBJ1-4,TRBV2,ASSRPGQGNEKLF
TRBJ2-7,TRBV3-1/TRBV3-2,ASSQVMRGLYEQY
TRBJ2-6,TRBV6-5,ASVSYGANVLT
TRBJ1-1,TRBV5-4,ASRTETGGNTEAF
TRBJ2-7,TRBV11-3,ASSPSFWSEQY
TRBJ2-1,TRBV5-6,ASSSTGFIQYNEQF
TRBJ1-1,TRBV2,ASSGPGGTEAF
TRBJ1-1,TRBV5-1,ASSLRGGDRAEAF
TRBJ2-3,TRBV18,ASSPGTSYTQY